Presented here are 7 T cell receptor beta chains from one specimen sequenced in a study of control samples from healthy donors and cancer patients. The data were produced by immunoSEQ multiplex PCR, yet TCRdb's version contains in-frame clones alone and is incomplete. The sample records 98,000 or so clones, roughly 83% being singletons. Sequenced: blood. These receptors were taken from a woman in her twenties or thirties in good health.

The CDR3 protein is CASSLVADRREKLFF. DNA of the CDR3: TGTGCCAGCAGCTTAGTTGCGGATAGGAGGGAAAAACTGTTTTTT. This sequence joins TRBV7-2 and TRBJ1-4; D gene ambiguous. CDR1 and CDR2 from the germline V gene are SGHTA and FQGNSA. V was clipped by 1 base and J by 8 bases, with 14 bases between them. This CDR3 is built from 15 residues. The full variable domain, completed using reference TRBV7-2 and TRBJ1-4, is GAGVSQSPSNKVTEKGKDVELRCDPISGHTALYWYRQSLGQGLEFLIYFQGNSAPDKSGLPSDRFSAERTGGSVSTLTIQRTQQEDSAVYLCASSLVADRREKLFFGSGTQLSVL.

The chain joins TRBV29-1 to TRBJ2-6, with D unresolved. The V and J ends lost 7 bases and 0 bases respectively, with 7 bases between them. The germline V gene encodes CDR1 SQVTM and CDR2 ANQGSEA. The CDR3 is made up of 13 amino acids. CDR3 bases: TGCAGCGCAGCGCTCTCTGGGGCCAACGTCCTGACTTTC. It is translated as CSAALSGANVLTF.

The chain combines TRBV7-9 with TRBJ1-3; D gene ambiguous. The CDR3 totals 13 residues. Trimming took 1 base from V and 4 from J, leaving 5 bases between them. From germline, CDR1 is SEHNR and CDR2 FQNEAQ (reference sequence). DNA of the CDR3: TGTGCCAGCAGCTTAGAAGGGGGAAACACCATATATTTT. Amino acids: CASSLEGGNTIYF.

V and J are TRBV5-6 and TRBJ2-2, with 7 bases aligning to TRBD1. Germline CDR1 reads SGHDT; CDR2 reads YYEEEE. The CDR3 runs 15 residues. Losses at the gene ends were 3 bases for V and 2 bases for J; bases not matched to a gene: 4. The CDR3 is CASSYRGANTGELFF. The CDR3 coding sequence is TGTGCCAGCAGCTACAGGGGTGCAAACACCGGGGAGCTGTTTTTT.

This clone appeared a single time. The chain employs TRBV3-1 (or the pseudogene TRBV3-2) and TRBJ2-1, with TRBD2 matching 13 bases. Germline V CDR1 and CDR2: LGHDT, YNNKEL (reference sequence). The CDR3 consists of 15 residues. With 3 bases clipped from V and 6 bases from J, the junction kept 2 bases outside the gene matches. The CDR3 is CASSHTSGGGNEQFF. CDR3 nucleotide sequence: TGTGCCAGCAGCCACACTAGCGGGGGGGGCAATGAGCAGTTCTTC.

J is TRBJ1-2 and V is TRBV6-6, with 7 bases matching TRBD1. Germline V gene data show CDR1 as MNHNY and CDR2 as SVGAGI (reference sequence). V dropped 5 bases and J dropped 6; count of bases not matched to a gene: 6. This CDR3 contains 13 residues. The CDR3 spells CASSRRGADGYTF. The CDR3 nucleotides read TGTGCCAGCAGTCGCAGGGGGGCGGATGGCTACACCTTC.

V usage is TRBV7-2 and J usage is TRBJ2-7; the match to TRBD1 covers 7 bases. Germline CDR1 is SGHTA and CDR2 is FQGNSA. This CDR3 comprises 13 residues. J gave up 0 bases and V 5 bases, and 1 base lay outside the gene matches. The CDR3 region is CASSRQGSYEQYF. As DNA, the CDR3 is TGTGCCAGCAGCCGACAGGGCTCCTACGAGCAGTACTTC.